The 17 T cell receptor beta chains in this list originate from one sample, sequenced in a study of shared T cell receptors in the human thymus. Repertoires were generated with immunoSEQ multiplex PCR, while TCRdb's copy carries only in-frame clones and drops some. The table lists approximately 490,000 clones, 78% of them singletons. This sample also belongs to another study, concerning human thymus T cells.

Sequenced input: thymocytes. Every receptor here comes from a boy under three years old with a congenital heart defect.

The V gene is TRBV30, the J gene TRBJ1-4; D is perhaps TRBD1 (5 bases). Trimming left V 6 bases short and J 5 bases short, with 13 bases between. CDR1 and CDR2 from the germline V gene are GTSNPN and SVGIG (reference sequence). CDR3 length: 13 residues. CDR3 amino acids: CACPAGENEKLFF. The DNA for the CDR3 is TGTGCCTGCCCGGCGGGGGAGAATGAAAAACTGTTTTTT.

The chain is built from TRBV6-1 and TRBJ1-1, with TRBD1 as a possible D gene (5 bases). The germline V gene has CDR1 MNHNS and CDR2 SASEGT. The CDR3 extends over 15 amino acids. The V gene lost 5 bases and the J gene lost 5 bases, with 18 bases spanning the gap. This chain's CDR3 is CASSQDRLGGTEAFF. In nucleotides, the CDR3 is TGTGCCAGCAGTCAGGACCGGTTGGGGGGAACTGAAGCTTTCTTT.

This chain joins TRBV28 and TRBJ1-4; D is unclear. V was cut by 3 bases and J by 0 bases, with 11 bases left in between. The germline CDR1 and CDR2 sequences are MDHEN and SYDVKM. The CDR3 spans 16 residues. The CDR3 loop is CASSFIGRTTNEKLFF. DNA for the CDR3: TGTGCCAGCAGTTTCATTGGCAGGACAACTAATGAAAAACTGTTTTTT.

CDR3 sequence reads: CASSTGLGRQETQYF. CDR3 bases: TGTGCCAGTAGTACGGGACTAGGCCGCCAAGAGACCCAGTACTTC. V usage is TRBV19 and J usage is TRBJ2-5; TRBD2 agrees at 8 bases. Trimming took 4 bases from V and 1 from J; bases not matched to a gene: 5. Germline V gene lookup returns CDR1 LNHDA and CDR2 SQIVND (reference sequence). CDR3 size: 15 residues.

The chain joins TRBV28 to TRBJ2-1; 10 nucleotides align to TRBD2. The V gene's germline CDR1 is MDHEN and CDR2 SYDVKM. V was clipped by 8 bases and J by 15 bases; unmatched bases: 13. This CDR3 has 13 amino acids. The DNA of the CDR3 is TGTGCCAGCCAAAGCGGGAGGGGGATGGGGCGGTTCTTC. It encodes CASQSGRGMGRFF.

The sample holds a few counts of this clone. As DNA, the CDR3 is TGCGCCAGCAGCCCGGGACTAGCGTACGAGCAGTACTTC. Translating it yields CASSPGLAYEQYF. The chain links TRBV4-3 to TRBJ2-7; 10 bases agree with TRBD2. The CDR3 is 13 residues long. With 4 bases clipped from V and 4 bases from J, the junction kept 1 base outside the gene matches. In germline, CDR1 is LGHNA, CDR2 YSLEER.

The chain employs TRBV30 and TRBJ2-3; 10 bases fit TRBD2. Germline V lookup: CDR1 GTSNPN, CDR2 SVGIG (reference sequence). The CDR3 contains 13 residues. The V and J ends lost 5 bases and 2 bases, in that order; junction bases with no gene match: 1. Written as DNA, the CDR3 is TGTGCCTGGGGACTAGCGGCCACAGATACGCAGTATTTT. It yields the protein CAWGLAATDTQYF.

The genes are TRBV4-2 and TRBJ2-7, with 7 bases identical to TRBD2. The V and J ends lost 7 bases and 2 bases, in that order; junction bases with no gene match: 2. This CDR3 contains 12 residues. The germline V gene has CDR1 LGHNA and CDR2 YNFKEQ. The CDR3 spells CASTGGTYEQYF. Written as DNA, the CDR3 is TGTGCCAGCACCGGGGGGACCTACGAGCAGTACTTC.

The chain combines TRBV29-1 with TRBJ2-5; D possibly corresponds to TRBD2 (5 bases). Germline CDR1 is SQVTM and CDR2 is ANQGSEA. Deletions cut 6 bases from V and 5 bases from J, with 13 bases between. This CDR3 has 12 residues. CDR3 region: CSVLGRGETQYF. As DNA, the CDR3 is TGCAGCGTCTTAGGCCGAGGGGAGACCCAGTACTTC.

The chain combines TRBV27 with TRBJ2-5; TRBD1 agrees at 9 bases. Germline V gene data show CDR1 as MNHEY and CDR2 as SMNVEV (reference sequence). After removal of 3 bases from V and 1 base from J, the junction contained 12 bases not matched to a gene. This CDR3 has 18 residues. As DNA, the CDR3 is TGTGCCAGCAGTTTTACCGCAAGAGACAGGGGGGGCCAAGAGACCCAGTACTTC. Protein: CASSFTARDRGGQETQYF.

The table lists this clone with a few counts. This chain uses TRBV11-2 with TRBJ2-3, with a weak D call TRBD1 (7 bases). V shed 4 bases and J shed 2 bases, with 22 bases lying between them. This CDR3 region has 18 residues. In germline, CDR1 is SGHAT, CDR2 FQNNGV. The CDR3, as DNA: TGTGCCAGCAGCTCCCACGGGAATCAGGGGGGACTCACAGATACGCAGTATTTT. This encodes CASSSHGNQGGLTDTQYF.

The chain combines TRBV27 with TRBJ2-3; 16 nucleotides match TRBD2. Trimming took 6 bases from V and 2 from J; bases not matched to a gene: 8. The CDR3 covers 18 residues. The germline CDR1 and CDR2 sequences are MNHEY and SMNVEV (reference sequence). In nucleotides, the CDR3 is TGTGCCAGCAGCCCCCCGGGACTAGCGGGGGGGGACACAGATACGCAGTATTTT. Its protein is CASSPPGLAGGDTDTQYF.

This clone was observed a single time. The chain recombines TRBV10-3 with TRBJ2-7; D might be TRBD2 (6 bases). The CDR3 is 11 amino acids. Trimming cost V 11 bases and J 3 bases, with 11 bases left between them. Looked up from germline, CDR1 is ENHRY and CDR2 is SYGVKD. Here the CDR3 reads CAVTRNYEQYF. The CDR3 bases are TGTGCCGTGACTAGGAACTACGAGCAGTACTTC.

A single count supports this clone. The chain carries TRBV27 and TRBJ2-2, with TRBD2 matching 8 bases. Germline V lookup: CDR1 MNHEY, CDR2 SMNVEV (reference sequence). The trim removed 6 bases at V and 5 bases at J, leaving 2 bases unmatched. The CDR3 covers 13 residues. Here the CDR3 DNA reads TGTGCCAGCAGGAAGCGGGAGACCGGGGAGCTGTTTTTT. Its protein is CASRKRETGELFF.

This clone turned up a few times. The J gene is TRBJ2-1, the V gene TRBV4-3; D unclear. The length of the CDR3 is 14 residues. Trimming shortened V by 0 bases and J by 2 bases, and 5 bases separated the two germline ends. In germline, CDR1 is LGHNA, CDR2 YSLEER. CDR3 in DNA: TGCGCCAGCAGCCAAGATACAGCCTACAATGAGCAGTTCTTC. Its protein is CASSQDTAYNEQFF.

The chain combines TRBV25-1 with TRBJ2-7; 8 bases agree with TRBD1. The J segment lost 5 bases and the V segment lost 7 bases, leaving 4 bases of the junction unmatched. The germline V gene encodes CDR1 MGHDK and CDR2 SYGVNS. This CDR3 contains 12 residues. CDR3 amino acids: CASKSGGNEQYF. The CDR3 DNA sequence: TGTGCCAGCAAGTCAGGGGGCAACGAGCAGTACTTC.

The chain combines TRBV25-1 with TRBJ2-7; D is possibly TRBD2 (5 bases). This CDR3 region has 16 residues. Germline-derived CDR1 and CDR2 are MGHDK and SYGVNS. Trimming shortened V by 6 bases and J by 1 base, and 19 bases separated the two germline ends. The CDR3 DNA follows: TGTGCCAGCAGCGTTGGACGGACTGGGTCTTCCTACGAGCAGTACTTC. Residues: CASSVGRTGSSYEQYF.